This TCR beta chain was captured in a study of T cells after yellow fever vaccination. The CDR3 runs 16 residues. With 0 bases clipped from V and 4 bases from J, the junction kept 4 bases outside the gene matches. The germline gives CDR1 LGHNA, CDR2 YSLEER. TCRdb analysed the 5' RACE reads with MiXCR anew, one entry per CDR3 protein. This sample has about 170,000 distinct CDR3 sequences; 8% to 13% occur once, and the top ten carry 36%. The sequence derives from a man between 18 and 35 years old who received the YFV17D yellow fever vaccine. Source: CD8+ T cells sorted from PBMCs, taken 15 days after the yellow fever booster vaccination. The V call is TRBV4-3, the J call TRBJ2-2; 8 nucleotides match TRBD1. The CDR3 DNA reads TGCGCCAGCAGCCAAGATCTAACAGGGGGCACCGGGGAGCTGTTTTTT. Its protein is CASSQDLTGGTGELFF.